The following is a T cell receptor (beta chain) sequence with its context. The antigen remains unidentified. The sample comes from a study of cytomegalovirus exposure and HLA in healthy donors. About the study: The study placed around 80% of its roughly 410 genotyped donors in the Caucasian-associated ancestry cluster.

The PCR employed 60 Vbeta primers together with 13 Jbeta primers. Here immunoSEQ multiplex PCR was the method, and the copy in TCRdb shows in-frame clones only, minus some. The data hold approximately 150,000 clones, with about 80% observed a single time. Study-wide findings and caveats: A later analysis found that most CMV-associated TCR beta chains appeared HLA-restricted. Some V segments, TRBV6-2 and TRBV6-3 among them, were indistinguishable and were therefore excluded.

V dropped 0 bases and J dropped 5; count of bases not matched to a gene: 5. This CDR3 comprises 16 residues. Germline V gene lookup returns CDR1 MGHRA and CDR2 YSYEKL. V gene TRBV4-1 combines with J gene TRBJ2-5; 11 nucleotides align to TRBD2. Sequencing was carried out using PBMCs. The receptor's source is a middle-aged woman in good health and CMV-seronegative. CDR3 sequence reads: CASSQDTASGRETQYF. CDR3 bases: TGCGCCAGCAGCCAAGATACGGCTAGCGGGAGGGAGACCCAGTACTTC.